The rows below give T cell receptor beta chains drawn from one sample of a study of T cells expressing NK-cell markers. TCRdb re-called the 5' RACE reads; one entry per CDR3 protein, DNA not given. The listing contains some 390,000 distinct CDR3 sequences. The sequenced sample consisted of blood T cells: a sorted CD56 or NKG2C T cell subset, CD4+ or CD8+ T cells, or bulk PBMC T cells (not recorded which). These receptors were obtained from a woman aged 45-60 years in good health. Each CDR3 is given with its conserved first and last residue. Fields, in order: V gene, J gene, CDR3 protein.

V: TRBV4-2; J: TRBJ2-7; CDR3: CASSQDLDSSYEQYF
V: TRBV3-1; J: TRBJ2-5; CDR3: CASSQGSGTQETQYF
V: TRBV20-1; J: TRBJ2-7; CDR3: CSARDEFVELDTYEQYF
V: TRBV11-3; J: TRBJ2-7; CDR3: CASSYRGGSYEQYF
V: TRBV2; J: TRBJ2-1; CDR3: CASSPTSGFSNEQFF
V: TRBV20-1; J: TRBJ2-3; CDR3: CSARLGEVGPSTDTQYF
V: TRBV4-1; J: TRBJ2-4; CDR3: CASSQGPRRPAKNIQYF
V: TRBV2; J: TRBJ2-7; CDR3: CASSGNDPLAGPAYEQYF
V: TRBV4-2; J: TRBJ2-2; CDR3: CASSPKREWGRAGELFF
V: TRBV20-1; J: TRBJ1-5; CDR3: CSASLRQGHNQPQHF
V: TRBV11-2; J: TRBJ2-5; CDR3: CASSLSDGETQYF
V: TRBV4-1; J: TRBJ2-2; CDR3: CASSQHGVKTGELFF
V: TRBV9; J: TRBJ2-5; CDR3: CASAGTAHIQETQYF
V: TRBV5-1; J: TRBJ1-5; CDR3: CAIKLAKTHQPQHF
V: TRBV20-1; J: TRBJ2-7; CDR3: CSARDLRDQSYEQYF
V: TRBV7-9; J: TRBJ2-7; CDR3: CASRRLADEQYF
V: TRBV29-1; J: TRBJ2-5; CDR3: CSVKSSDQETQYF
V: TRBV12-3/TRBV12-4; J: TRBJ1-6; CDR3: CASSLLGGNNSPLHF
V: TRBV20-1; J: TRBJ2-5; CDR3: CSASDQNQETQYF
V: TRBV12-3/TRBV12-4; J: TRBJ1-5; CDR3: CASRRSQGNGNQPQHF
V: TRBV4-1; J: TRBJ2-7; CDR3: CASSQDGTSYDEQYF
V: TRBV12-3/TRBV12-4; J: TRBJ2-1; CDR3: CASSRLAGGNEQFF
V: TRBV6-1; J: TRBJ2-7; CDR3: CASSEAIYYEQYF